This record concerns one T cell receptor (beta chain) sequence. What it recognizes is unknown. This specimen comes from a study of cytomegalovirus exposure and HLA in healthy donors. Study-level findings and limits: Among TCR beta chains of equal frequency, HLA-associated ones were more clonally expanded in a later analysis.

Researchers ran the PCR with 60 Vbeta and 13 Jbeta primers. This table comes from immunoSEQ multiplex PCR, and its TCRdb copy is limited to in-frame clones, with some not included. Of about 220,000 clones in the sample, 76% were seen once. V was shortened by 1 base and J by 3 bases, with 14 bases between the two germline ends. Germline lookup yields CDR1 SGHVS and CDR2 FQNEAQ. The CDR3 contains 16 residues. This chain links TRBV7-8 with TRBJ2-3, with D possibly being TRBD2 (5 bases). Sequenced: PBMCs. The sequence was obtained from a man younger than 35 in good health and CMV-seronegative. CDR3 DNA sequence: TGTGCCAGCAGCTTAGAGGTTGAATGGAGGACAGATACGCAGTATTTT. It codes for CASSLEVEWRTDTQYF. Together with reference TRBV7-8 and TRBJ2-3, the CDR3 gives the full variable domain: GAGVSQSPRYKVAKRGQDVALRCDPISGHVSLFWYQQALGQGPEFLTYFQNEAQLDKSGLPSDRFFAERPEGSVSTLKIQRTQQEDSAVYLCASSLEVEWRTDTQYFGPGTRLTVL.